The 26 T cell receptor beta chains in this list originate from one sample, sequenced in a study of cytomegalovirus exposure and HLA in healthy donors. 60 Vbeta and 13 Jbeta primers were used in PCR. Repertoires were generated with immunoSEQ multiplex PCR, while TCRdb's copy carries only in-frame clones and drops some. Counted here are approximately 210,000 clones, 60% to 80% occurring once; the ten biggest clones make up over 2%. The sequencing input was PBMCs. The receptors come from a woman in her 30s in good health and CMV-seropositive.

The rearrangement links TRBV28 to TRBJ1-6; 8 bases are a match to TRBD1. V lost 4 bases to trimming and J lost 5 bases; unmatched junction nucleotides: 4. Germline V gives CDR1 MDHEN, CDR2 SYDVKM. The CDR3 covers 15 residues. CDR3 nucleotides: TGTGCCAGCAGTTCCGGGACAGGACATAATTCACCCCTCCACTTT. Protein product: CASSSGTGHNSPLHF.

This clone was detected only a few times. This chain connects TRBV29-1 to TRBJ2-7; 9 nucleotides align to TRBD1. CDR3 length: 14 residues. The V gene's germline CDR1 is SQVTM and CDR2 ANQGSEA. Trimming took 7 bases from V and 0 from J; bases not matched to a gene: 7. CDR3 amino acids: CSATGQGGSYEQYF. The CDR3 coding sequence is TGCAGCGCGACGGGACAGGGCGGCTCCTACGAGCAGTACTTC.

This clone is a singleton in its sample. The rearrangement joins TRBV14 to TRBJ1-2; perhaps TRBD1 as D (5 bases). The CDR3 is 13 amino acids. Trimming removed 5 bases from V and 2 bases from J, with 9 bases in between. CDR1 and CDR2 (germline): SGHDN, FVKESK. The CDR3 is CASSYRQNYGYTF. The DNA for the CDR3 is TGTGCCAGCAGCTACAGGCAAAACTATGGCTACACCTTC.

This clone has just one count. This chain joins TRBV2 and TRBJ1-2; TRBD1 aligns across 9 bases. The junction had 4 bases not matched to a gene; V was cut back by 4 bases and J by 7 bases. The CDR3 consists of 13 residues. Per germline, CDR1 SNHLY and CDR2 FYNNEI. CDR3 nucleotides: TGTGCCAGCAGTGGGACAGGGGTGGTTGGCTACACCTTC. It yields the protein CASSGTGVVGYTF.

The chain is built from TRBV5-1 and TRBJ2-3; a weak D match, TRBD2 (6 bases). Trimming removed 7 bases from V and 8 bases from J, with 11 bases in between. The CDR3 sequence is 11 residues long. Germline V gene sequence: CDR1 SGHRS, CDR2 YFSETQ. This chain's CDR3 is CASHRGGTQYF. CDR3 sequence (DNA): TGCGCCAGCCACCGGGGAGGTACGCAGTATTTT.

This clone was seen once. The genes are TRBV9 and TRBJ1-2; 7 nucleotides match TRBD1. CDR3 length equals 15 residues. Trimming took 0 bases from V and 2 from J; bases not matched to a gene: 4. Germline CDR1 reads SGDLS; CDR2 reads YYNGEE. CDR3 sequence reads: CASSVEGASNYGYTF. In nucleotides, the CDR3 is TGTGCCAGCAGCGTAGAGGGGGCGTCAAACTATGGCTACACCTTC. Full variable domain (missing parts from reference TRBV9 and TRBJ1-2): DSGVTQTPKHLITATGQRVTLRCSPRSGDLSVYWYQQSLDQGLQFLIQYYNGEERAKGNILERFSAQQFPDLHSELNLSSLELGDSALYFCASSVEGASNYGYTFGSGTRLTVV.

This clone was recorded only once. J is TRBJ2-5 and V is TRBV20-1; TRBD2 is a possible D gene (6 bases). CDR1 DFQATT and CDR2 SNEGSKA come from the germline V gene (reference sequence). CDR3 length: 11 residues. The ends were cut back, 6 bases at V and 7 bases at J, with 12 bases in the middle. CDR3: CSAFTSTTQYF. CDR3 nucleotides: TGCAGTGCGTTTACTAGCACGACCCAGTACTTC.

The gene calls are TRBV7-8 and TRBJ1-1; D not resolved. V was shortened by 4 bases and J by 1 base, with 10 bases between the two germline ends. The CDR3 runs 14 residues. The germline gives CDR1 SGHVS, CDR2 FQNEAQ. DNA of the CDR3: TGTGCCAGCAGCTACGAATTCAGGAACACTGAAGCTTTCTTT. The encoded protein is CASSYEFRNTEAFF.

This clone was picked up one time. V and J are TRBV18 and TRBJ2-7, with a weak D call TRBD2 (5 bases). CDR3 length: 12 residues. V was shortened by 6 bases and J by 9 bases, with 15 bases between the two germline ends. Per germline, CDR1 KGHSH and CDR2 LQKENI. The CDR3 bases are TGTGCCAGCTCTCCCGGGAAATCAGGGCAGTACTTC. It codes for CASSPGKSGQYF. The full variable domain, its missing parts supplied by reference TRBV18 and TRBJ2-7, is NAGVMQNPRHLVRRRGQEARLRCSPMKGHSHVYWYRQLPEEGLKFMVYLQKENIIDESGMPKERFSAEFPKEGPSILRIQQVVRGDSAAYFCASSPGKSGQYFGPGTRLTVT.

The chain is built from TRBV20-1 and TRBJ1-1; the D is unclear. Germline CDR1 reads DFQATT; CDR2 reads SNEGSKA (reference sequence). This CDR3 is built from 10 residues. Trimming stripped 6 bases from V and 3 bases from J, with 5 bases between. Written as DNA, the CDR3 is TGCAGTGCAAGCTACACTGAAGCTTTCTTT. This sequence encodes CSASYTEAFF.

The chain couples TRBV27 to TRBJ1-1, with D hard to call. This CDR3 comprises 14 residues. CDR1 and CDR2 (germline): MNHEY, SMNVEV (reference sequence). The V gene lost 1 base and the J gene lost 0 bases, with 6 bases spanning the gap. The CDR3 sequence is CASSLFGVNTEAFF. The CDR3 DNA reads as TGTGCCAGCAGTTTATTCGGGGTGAACACTGAAGCTTTCTTT.

The J gene is TRBJ2-1, the V gene TRBV10-3, with TRBD1 matching over 10 bases. The CDR3 runs to 19 residues. V lost 4 bases, J lost 8 bases, and 20 bases stayed unmatched. Germline CDR1 and CDR2: ENHRY and SYGVKD. The CDR3 protein is CAISVGYSGIGDRGHEQFF. The CDR3 DNA is TGTGCCATCAGTGTAGGGTACAGTGGGATAGGGGACAGGGGTCATGAGCAGTTCTTC.

The rearrangement joins TRBV5-1 to TRBJ1-3; D remains ambiguous. Trimming cost V 2 bases and J 0 bases, with 9 bases left between them. Germline V gene lookup returns CDR1 SGHRS and CDR2 YFSETQ. The CDR3 consists of 15 residues. CDR3 sequence: CASSFGASSGNTIYF. CDR3 in DNA: TGCGCCAGCAGCTTTGGTGCCAGCTCTGGAAACACCATATATTTT. Using reference TRBV5-1 and TRBJ1-3 for the parts outside the CDR3, the full variable domain is KAGVTQTPRYLIKTRGQQVTLSCSPISGHRSVSWYQQTPGQGLQFLFEYFSETQRNKGNFPGRFSGRQFSNSRSEMNVSTLELGDSALYLCASSFGASSGNTIYFGEGSWLTVV.

The V and J genes are TRBV5-4 and TRBJ2-2; D perhaps matches TRBD2 (6 bases). Trimming pared 4 bases from V and 3 bases from J, leaving 16 bases between. Germline CDR1 and CDR2: SGHNT and YYREEE (reference sequence). The CDR3 contains 16 residues. The CDR3 DNA reads TGTGCCAGCAGCCCCCCCGCGCGGGGAGACACCGGGGAGCTGTTTTTT. Encoded protein: CASSPPARGDTGELFF.

The V call is TRBV28, the J call TRBJ1-2; TRBD1 agrees at 8 bases. The length of the CDR3 is 14 residues. Germline V gene sequence: CDR1 MDHEN, CDR2 SYDVKM. V trimming: 8 bases; J trimming: 5 bases; junction bases outside the gene matches: 10. The DNA of the CDR3 is TGTGCCAGCCATGGTACAGGGGGTAATTATGGCTACACCTTC. It translates to CASHGTGGNYGYTF.

This clone was found a few times. The chain combines TRBV28 with TRBJ1-2; no reliable D call. Trimming pared 7 bases from V and 6 bases from J, leaving 18 bases between. The CDR3 contains 14 residues. The germline V gene encodes CDR1 MDHEN and CDR2 SYDVKM. The CDR3 nucleotides are TGTGCCAGCACTAAGCAATCGGGGTATGATGGCTACACCTTC. Translated: CASTKQSGYDGYTF.

V usage is TRBV7-2 and J usage is TRBJ2-1; 7 bases line up with TRBD2. Germline V CDR1 and CDR2: SGHTA, FQGNSA. V was pared by 2 bases and J by 5 bases, with 9 bases of the junction left unmatched. The CDR3 has 16 residues. The DNA for the CDR3 is TGTGCCAGCAGCTTATACGTGGGAGGGACCAACAATGAGCAGTTCTTC. As protein: CASSLYVGGTNNEQFF. Complete variable domain (other parts from reference TRBV7-2 and TRBJ2-1): GAGVSQSPSNKVTEKGKDVELRCDPISGHTALYWYRQSLGQGLEFLIYFQGNSAPDKSGLPSDRFSAERTGGSVSTLTIQRTQQEDSAVYLCASSLYVGGTNNEQFFGPGTRLTVL.

The chain combines TRBV18 with TRBJ2-1; 8 bases map to TRBD1. Unmatched junction bases numbered 5, after V lost 3 bases and J lost 7 bases. Germline V gene data show CDR1 as KGHSH and CDR2 as LQKENI. CDR3 length equals 14 residues. For the CDR3, the DNA is TGTGCCAGCTCACCCCAGGGGGCGCGAAATGAGCAGTTCTTC. Translation gives CASSPQGARNEQFF.

This clone came up a few times. The rearrangement joins TRBV4-3 to TRBJ1-1, with 8 bases aligning to TRBD1. V dropped 3 bases and J dropped 1; count of bases not matched to a gene: 4. Germline CDR1 LGHNA, CDR2 YSLEER. The length of the CDR3 is 15 residues. CDR3 DNA: TGCGCCAGCAGCCAGACGGGACAGGAGAACACTGAAGCTTTCTTT. Amino acids: CASSQTGQENTEAFF.

This chain connects TRBV7-2 to TRBJ2-2; D may be TRBD1 (5 bases). With 5 bases removed from V and 1 base from J, the gap between germline ends came to 5 bases. This CDR3 is built from 13 residues. Germline CDR1 reads SGHTA; CDR2 reads FQGNSA. CDR3 in DNA: TGTGCCAGCAGCCAGGGGAACACCGGGGAGCTGTTTTTT. This sequence encodes CASSQGNTGELFF.

This chain joins TRBV11-3 and TRBJ2-5; 8 nucleotides align to TRBD2. The germline V gene has CDR1 SGHNT and CDR2 YENEEA. This CDR3 spans 18 amino acids. The trim removed 5 bases at V and 4 bases at J, leaving 18 bases unmatched. The CDR3 loop reads CASSRGPGLVHTTETQYF. Written as DNA, the CDR3 is TGTGCCAGCAGCCGTGGTCCGGGACTAGTTCATACAACAGAGACCCAGTACTTC.

CDR3 residues: CASSPDRATEAFF. The CDR3 DNA is TGTGCCAGCAGCCCAGACAGGGCGACTGAAGCTTTCTTT. The chain joins TRBV7-3 to TRBJ1-1; 7 positions agree with TRBD1. This CDR3 is 13 amino acids long. CDR1 SGHTA and CDR2 FQGTGA come from the germline V gene. V dropped 5 bases and J dropped 5; count of bases not matched to a gene: 5.

The chain combines TRBV6-6 with TRBJ2-7; D possibly corresponds to TRBD2 (6 bases). V was pared by 5 bases and J by 4 bases, with 15 bases between. Germline V lookup: CDR1 MNHNY, CDR2 SVGAGI (reference sequence). The CDR3 extends over 14 amino acids. CDR3 bases: TGTGCCAGCAGTCCCCTTCTGGCGGGGTACGAGCAGTACTTC. Its protein is CASSPLLAGYEQYF.

This clone was recorded at least ten times. The rearrangement uses TRBV5-6 and TRBJ1-2; 8 bases line up with TRBD1. Germline V gives CDR1 SGHDT, CDR2 YYEEEE. This CDR3 region has 17 residues. Losses at the gene ends were 3 bases for V and 7 bases for J; bases not matched to a gene: 17. The CDR3 reads CASSSKHRQGIMAGYTF. CDR3 DNA sequence: TGTGCCAGCAGCTCTAAGCATCGACAGGGGATTATGGCTGGCTACACCTTC.

The chain joins TRBV2 to TRBJ1-5, with D possibly TRBD1 on 6 matching bases. The CDR3 length is 15 residues. Germline CDR1 is SNHLY and CDR2 is FYNNEI. V was pared by 6 bases and J by 0 bases, with 12 bases between. The CDR3, as DNA: TGTGCCAGCAGACAGGGAAGGAATAGCAATCAGCCCCAGCATTTT. Translating it yields CASRQGRNSNQPQHF.

V is TRBV7-9 and J is TRBJ2-6; tentatively, D is TRBD2 (6 bases). Trimming took off 7 bases at V and 4 bases at J, with 14 bases between the two ends. This CDR3 spans 15 amino acids. The germline CDR1 and CDR2 sequences are SEHNR and FQNEAQ (reference sequence). This chain's CDR3 is CASKVGGSGANVLTF. In DNA form, the CDR3 reads TGTGCCAGCAAGGTCGGGGGTTCAGGGGCCAACGTCCTGACTTTC.